The next 30 T cell receptor beta chains were all read from a single sample in a study of T cell clonotyping in hematopoietic cell transplantation. This table comes from immunoSEQ multiplex PCR, and its TCRdb copy is limited to in-frame clones, with some not included. Here the sample spans 5,900 or so clones, 89% being singletons. This specimen was peripheral blood mononuclear cells, taken 100 days after allogeneic stem cell transplant. The source is a male patient aged 40-50 years who had an allogeneic stem cell transplant from an unrelated donor, so the T cells may come from the graft donor. Some clones in this sample may be carry-over from other donors' samples.

CDR3 region: CAWSVERSGANVLTF. The CDR3 region has the DNA TGTGCCTGGAGTGTAGAACGATCTGGGGCCAACGTCCTGACTTTC. The J gene is TRBJ2-6, the V gene TRBV30; D not resolved. Trimming stripped 0 bases from V and 1 base from J, with 7 bases between. This CDR3 comprises 15 residues. Germline CDR1 is GTSNPN and CDR2 is SVGIG (reference sequence).

The V call is TRBV5-8, the J call TRBJ2-1, with no clear D. From germline, CDR1 is SGHTS and CDR2 YDEGEE. This CDR3 has 11 residues. V lost 2 bases, J lost 7 bases, and 4 bases lay in between. The CDR3 nucleotides read TGTGCCAGCAGCTTTATTAATGAGCAGTTCTTC. As protein: CASSFINEQFF.

The genes are TRBV4-3 and TRBJ1-2, with D possibly TRBD1 on 6 matching bases. CDR1 is LGHNA and CDR2 is YSLEER in the germline V gene. This CDR3 has 14 residues. Trimming left V 5 bases short and J 8 bases short, with 18 bases between. In DNA form, the CDR3 reads TGCGCCAGCAGCTTGGGGGGCCTGAGGGTCGGCTACACCTTC. Translated, it gives CASSLGGLRVGYTF.

The V call is TRBV2, the J call TRBJ2-2; D may be TRBD1 (5 bases). Between the trimmed V and J ends, which lost 10 bases and 7 bases, there was a span of 16 bases. This CDR3 comprises 13 residues. Germline CDR1 reads SNHLY; CDR2 reads FYNNEI. The CDR3 DNA reads as TGTGCCACCTTCGTAGGGGCGGACGGGGAGCTGTTTTTT. This gives the protein CATFVGADGELFF.

CDR3 coding DNA: TGCGCCAGCAGCTTGGGACAGCCCAATCAGCCCCAGCATTTT. Translated, it gives CASSLGQPNQPQHF. V is TRBV5-1 and J is TRBJ1-5; a possible D gene is TRBD1 (5 bases). The CDR3 totals 14 residues. In germline, CDR1 is SGHRS, CDR2 YFSETQ. The V end lost 0 bases, the J end lost 3 bases, and 7 bases lay between the germline ends.

J is TRBJ1-4 and V is TRBV25-1; D not certain. The length of the CDR3 is 12 residues. Trimming shortened V by 4 bases and J by 6 bases, and 6 bases separated the two germline ends. CDR1 and CDR2 (germline): MGHDK, SYGVNS. The CDR3 DNA follows: TGTGCCAGCAGTGCCCCCGATGAAAAACTGTTTTTT. Residues: CASSAPDEKLFF.

J is TRBJ1-2 and V is TRBV27; no clear D. The CDR3 is 16 residues long. Trimming took 3 bases from V and 8 from J, leaving 22 bases between them. Germline V CDR1 and CDR2: MNHEY, SMNVEV (reference sequence). CDR3 bases: TGTGCCAGCAGTTTTTGGGGTGAACTGCCCGAGGGAGGCTACACCTTC. Protein sequence: CASSFWGELPEGGYTF.

J is TRBJ1-1 and V is TRBV6-6, with a tentative D call TRBD1 (6 bases). V was cut by 6 bases and J by 1 base, with 12 bases left in between. CDR3 length: 14 residues. CDR1 is MNHNY and CDR2 is SVGAGI in the germline V gene (reference sequence). For the CDR3, the DNA is TGTGCCAGCAGGCCCACAGGGTGGAACACTGAAGCTTTCTTT. It codes for CASRPTGWNTEAFF.

The gene calls are TRBV28 and TRBJ1-5; D remains unclear. The CDR3 covers 14 residues. The germline V and J ends were trimmed by 3 bases and 4 bases, with 10 bases remaining between them. Germline V gene lookup returns CDR1 MDHEN and CDR2 SYDVKM. In nucleotides, the CDR3 is TGTGCCAGCAGTTTGGTGCAAGGGAATCAGCCCCAGCATTTT. It yields the protein CASSLVQGNQPQHF.

The rearrangement joins TRBV10-3 to TRBJ1-1; unclear D gene. The CDR3 covers 14 residues. CDR1 is ENHRY, CDR2 SYGVKD, per germline. Trimming left V 5 bases short and J 1 base short, with 11 bases between. CDR3 sequence: CAISFTTGNTEAFF. The CDR3 DNA sequence: TGTGCCATCAGTTTTACGACGGGGAACACTGAAGCTTTCTTT.

This clone was picked up one time. V is TRBV10-3 and J is TRBJ1-6, with unresolved D. V lost 0 bases and J 7 bases, leaving 4 bases between the germline ends. Per germline, CDR1 ENHRY and CDR2 SYGVKD. The CDR3 has 13 amino acids. CDR3 bases: TGTGCCATCAGTGAGTCGGAGAATTCACCCCTCCACTTT. It codes for CAISESENSPLHF.

The V and J genes are TRBV7-2 and TRBJ2-7; D is ambiguous. Germline CDR1 reads SGHTA; CDR2 reads FQGNSA. With 5 bases removed from V and 12 bases from J, the gap between germline ends came to 17 bases. The CDR3 contains 12 residues. DNA of the CDR3: TGTGCCAGCAGCCTTACAAGGACGGTTCTGTACTTC. It codes for CASSLTRTVLYF.

The J gene is TRBJ1-5, the V gene TRBV6-1, with 9 bases lining up with TRBD1. The V gene's germline CDR1 is MNHNS and CDR2 SASEGT. J lost 9 bases, V lost 6 bases, and 9 bases had no gene match. This CDR3 is built from 14 residues. The CDR3 region has the DNA TGTGCCAGCAGGGGGGACAGGGCTGTACCGCCCCAGCATTTT. It encodes CASRGDRAVPPQHF.

The chain recombines TRBV28 with TRBJ1-2, with D possibly TRBD1 on 6 matching bases. Trimming left V 6 bases short and J 5 bases short, with 22 bases between. This CDR3 is built from 16 residues. Per germline, CDR1 MDHEN and CDR2 SYDVKM. In nucleotides, the CDR3 is TGTGCCAGCAGAACCTGGACAGATTATATCTGGTATGGCTACACCTTC. As protein: CASRTWTDYIWYGYTF.

The rearrangement uses TRBV7-9 and TRBJ1-1; D unresolved. Germline V CDR1 and CDR2: SEHNR, FQNEAQ (reference sequence). V gave up 3 bases and J gave up 2 bases, with 13 bases separating them. This CDR3 spans 15 amino acids. The CDR3 nucleotides read TGTGCCAGCAGCTTTTGGTCAGGCCCAAACACTGAAGCTTTCTTT. Translating it yields CASSFWSGPNTEAFF.

The chain has TRBV30 and TRBJ1-2; no definite D call. Germline V gene lookup returns CDR1 GTSNPN and CDR2 SVGIG (reference sequence). The V and J ends lost 3 bases and 7 bases respectively, with 12 bases between them. The CDR3 is made up of 12 amino acids. CDR3 sequence (DNA): TGTGCCTGGAGCTTACAATCGGGTGGCTACACCTTC. This sequence encodes CAWSLQSGGYTF.

This clone was detected once. The gene calls are TRBV5-1 and TRBJ2-3; D is perhaps TRBD2 (6 bases). V lost 5 bases and J 0 bases, leaving 10 bases between the germline ends. In germline, CDR1 is SGHRS, CDR2 YFSETQ. This CDR3 is built from 14 residues. The CDR3 DNA reads TGCGCCAGCAGGCGGCGGGGAAGCACAGATACGCAGTATTTT. Translation: CASRRRGSTDTQYF.

The chain recombines TRBV7-3 with TRBJ1-6, with D perhaps TRBD1 (5 bases). Trimming stripped 4 bases from V and 10 bases from J, with 11 bases between. The CDR3 is made up of 13 amino acids. Germline CDR1 is SGHTA and CDR2 is FQGTGA. CDR3 loop: CASSSRAGSPLHF. The CDR3 DNA reads TGTGCCAGCAGCTCCAGGGCTGGCTCACCCCTCCACTTT.

The chain couples TRBV28 to TRBJ1-2; the D gene is possibly TRBD1 (6 bases). The CDR3 is 15 residues long. The V and J ends lost 5 bases and 0 bases respectively, with 13 bases between them. Germline V gene sequence: CDR1 MDHEN, CDR2 SYDVKM. This CDR3 reads CASSQTGYTNYGYTF. CDR3 DNA sequence: TGTGCCAGCAGTCAAACAGGGTATACTAACTATGGCTACACCTTC.

The chain combines TRBV5-5 with TRBJ2-3; D perhaps matches TRBD2 (6 bases). The V end lost 0 bases, the J end lost 0 bases, and 8 bases lay between the germline ends. CDR3 length: 15 residues. The V gene's germline CDR1 is SGHKS and CDR2 YYEKEE (reference sequence). This CDR3 reads CASSLEGTSTDTQYF. In DNA form, the CDR3 reads TGTGCCAGCAGCTTGGAGGGGACTAGCACAGATACGCAGTATTTT.

The chain carries TRBV14 and TRBJ1-2, with D unresolved. The CDR3 runs 13 residues. Trimming removed 3 bases at V and 2 bases at J, with 7 bases between. Germline lookup yields CDR1 SGHDN and CDR2 FVKESK. The CDR3 loop is CASSQGVNYGYTF. The CDR3 nucleotides are TGTGCCAGCAGCCAGGGAGTAAACTATGGCTACACCTTC.

The chain employs TRBV25-1 and TRBJ2-5; possible D gene TRBD1, 6 bases. The CDR3 contains 16 residues. V was pared by 5 bases and J by 0 bases, with 16 bases between. Germline V CDR1 and CDR2: MGHDK, SYGVNS. The CDR3 DNA is TGTGCCAGCAGTCCCCCGGGGACACGGTACCAAGAGACCCAGTACTTC. Its translation: CASSPPGTRYQETQYF.

The rearrangement uses TRBV5-1 and TRBJ2-7, with D perhaps TRBD1 (5 bases). Trimming pared 1 base from V and 2 bases from J, leaving 7 bases between. CDR1 is SGHRS and CDR2 is YFSETQ in the germline V gene. The CDR3 is 13 residues long. This CDR3 is CASSLQDTYEQYF. The CDR3 region has the DNA TGCGCCAGCAGCTTGCAGGACACCTACGAGCAGTACTTC.

The rearrangement joins TRBV28 to TRBJ1-2; 8 bases match TRBD1. With 3 bases clipped from V and 0 bases from J, the junction kept 6 bases outside the gene matches. CDR1 and CDR2 (germline): MDHEN, SYDVKM. The CDR3 contains 16 residues. The CDR3 sequence is CASSFTRDRSNYGYTF. The DNA for the CDR3 is TGTGCCAGCAGTTTCACGCGGGACAGGTCTAACTATGGCTACACCTTC.

This clone was found a few times. The rearrangement uses TRBV25-1 and TRBJ2-7; possibly TRBD2 for D (6 bases). The V and J ends lost 2 bases and 2 bases respectively, with 13 bases between them. Germline V CDR1 and CDR2: MGHDK, SYGVNS. This CDR3 has 15 amino acids. CDR3 bases: TGTGCCAGCAGTGAAGCGGGGCCCCTTCCCTACGAGCAGTACTTC. It is translated as CASSEAGPLPYEQYF.

The rearrangement links TRBV7-3 to TRBJ2-3; possibly TRBD2 for D (7 bases). Germline-derived CDR1 and CDR2 are SGHTA and FQGTGA. The CDR3 is 14 residues long. V lost 1 base and J lost 4, with 9 bases in between. The CDR3 DNA is TGTGCCAGCAGCTTAAGGGGGGGGCCAGATACGCAGTATTTT. Translating gives CASSLRGGPDTQYF. Drawing the rest from reference TRBV7-3 and TRBJ2-3, the complete variable domain is GAGVSQTPSNKVTEKGKYVELRCDPISGHTALYWYRQSLGQGPEFLIYFQGTGAADDSGLPNDRFFAVRPEGSVSTLKIQRTERGDSAVYLCASSLRGGPDTQYFGPGTRLTVL.

The rearrangement joins TRBV7-6 to TRBJ2-3, with D possibly matching TRBD2 (5 bases). The germline V gene encodes CDR1 SGHVS and CDR2 FNYEAQ. V was pared by 5 bases and J by 7 bases, with 13 bases between. The CDR3 is made up of 13 amino acids. This chain's CDR3 is CASSPDSGYTQYF. For the CDR3, the DNA is TGTGCCAGCAGCCCGGACTCCGGATATACGCAGTATTTT.

The chain recombines TRBV19 with TRBJ1-1, with D unresolved. V was pared by 4 bases and J by 3 bases, with 9 bases between. Germline loops: CDR1 LNHDA, CDR2 SQIVND (reference sequence). The CDR3 loop spans 13 amino acids. The DNA of the CDR3 is TGTGCCAGTAGTAGGCAGAGAGACACTGAAGCTTTCTTT. This encodes CASSRQRDTEAFF.

The V gene is TRBV5-1, the J gene TRBJ1-6; 7 positions match TRBD1. The CDR3 covers 18 residues. The germline V gene has CDR1 SGHRS and CDR2 YFSETQ. V shed 4 bases, J shed 10 bases, and the junction held 20 bases outside the gene matches. The CDR3 coding sequence is TGCGCCAGCAGCCCCACTGGACAGGTTCCCTCGGGGGGATCACCCCTCCACTTT. Protein product: CASSPTGQVPSGGSPLHF.

The gene calls are TRBV7-2 and TRBJ1-2; 7 nucleotides line up with TRBD1. V lost 4 bases to trimming and J lost 3 bases; unmatched junction nucleotides: 5. Germline V CDR1 and CDR2: SGHTA, FQGNSA. The CDR3 is 14 residues long. CDR3 sequence: CASSSGTAHYGYTF. CDR3 sequence (DNA): TGTGCCAGCAGCTCTGGGACAGCTCACTATGGCTACACCTTC.